This TCR beta chain was recorded in a study of blood T cell repertoires in COVID-19. As for the study in general: Spain, Italy and the United States supplied samples that represented acute and convalescent COVID-19.

This clone occurred once. Assay used: immunoSEQ multiplex PCR; TCRdb lists only in-frame clones, some missing. The sample carries roughly 260,000 clones, around 89% recorded once. Trimming shortened V by 6 bases and J by 0 bases, and 9 bases separated the two germline ends. The CDR3 spans 14 residues. CDR1 is SGDLS and CDR2 is YYNGEE in the germline V gene. The source of this sequence is a man aged 60 to 69 who had recovered from COVID-19. The sequencing input was peripheral blood. The rearrangement links TRBV9 to TRBJ2-2, with D possibly being TRBD1 (6 bases). The DNA for the CDR3 is TGTGCCAGCAACGGACAGACGAACACCGGGGAGCTGTTTTTT. Its translation is CASNGQTNTGELFF.